This TCR beta chain appears in the sequencing data of a study of cytomegalovirus exposure and HLA in healthy donors. Looking at the study overall: It was reported in a later analysis that the 90 to 150 validation repertoires used the same platform as the approximately 620 first-cohort repertoires.

Generated by immunoSEQ multiplex PCR, the TCRdb table keeps only in-frame clones and is missing some. This table has roughly 60,000 clones, about 95% appearing once. General study results and limits: A few chains tied to CMV proved CMV antigen-specific in vitro. Cytomegalovirus status was reportedly diagnosed by the classifier with high specificity and sensitivity.

Note on this clone: Its antigen is not known.

The CDR3 has 12 amino acids. Germline CDR1 and CDR2: MNHEY and SVGAGI. V gave up 8 bases and J gave up 1 base, with 9 bases separating them. The J gene is TRBJ2-7, the V gene TRBV6-5, with TRBD1 as a possible D gene (6 bases). The sequenced sample consisted of PBMCs. This receptor was obtained from a man aged 18 to 29 in good health and CMV-seronegative. The CDR3: CASRRGSYEQYF. In DNA, the CDR3 is TGTGCCAGCCGAAGGGGGTCCTACGAGCAGTACTTC.